This entry lists 13 T cell receptor beta chains sequenced from one sample in a study of Graves' ophthalmopathy and Graves' hyperthyroidism. Researchers took RNA transcripts and amplified TCR beta CDR3 regions from them. Second-round multiplex PCR came after first-round RT-PCR with HTBI primers. TCRdb re-called the multiplex PCR reads with MiXCR, one entry per CDR3 protein. The sample lists 350,000 to 450,000 distinct CDR3 sequences; around a fifth were seen once. Sequenced: peripheral blood. Receptors originate from a woman in her late teens or twenties with stable Graves' hyperthyroidism.

This clonotype was detected many times. CDR3 sequence reads: CASAAVGQSSYEQYF. The CDR3 DNA reads as TGCGCCAGCGCAGCTGTAGGGCAGAGCTCCTACGAGCAGTACTTC. The chain is built from TRBV5-1 and TRBJ2-7; the D is unclear. CDR1 is SGHRS, CDR2 YFSETQ, per germline. V lost 7 bases and J lost 0, with 17 bases in between. The CDR3 spans 15 residues. Variable domain in full (rest from reference TRBV5-1 and TRBJ2-7): KAGVTQTPRYLIKTRGQQVTLSCSPISGHRSVSWYQQTPGQGLQFLFEYFSETQRNKGNFPGRFSGRQFSNSRSEMNVSTLELGDSALYLCASAAVGQSSYEQYFGPGTRLTVT.

This clonotype was seen repeatedly, ten times or more. V is TRBV11-1 and J is TRBJ2-7; D perhaps matches TRBD2 (7 bases). From germline, CDR1 is SGHAT and CDR2 FQDESV (reference sequence). CDR3 size: 16 residues. The V end lost 6 bases, the J end lost 2 bases, and 20 bases lay between the germline ends. The CDR3 DNA follows: TGTGCCAGCAGATCTATTTTGCGGGGGCCGACCTACGAGCAGTACTTC. It is translated as CASRSILRGPTYEQYF. Together with reference TRBV11-1 and TRBJ2-7, the CDR3 gives the full variable domain: EAEVAQSPRYKITEKSQAVAFWCDPISGHATLYWYRQILGQGPELLVQFQDESVVDDSQLPKDRFSAERLKGVDSTLKIQPAELGDSAMYLCASRSILRGPTYEQYFGPGTRLTVT.

This clonotype was counted many times. This sequence joins TRBV7-2 and TRBJ2-5; D may be TRBD2 (5 bases). Germline loops: CDR1 SGHTA, CDR2 FQGNSA. Trimming cost V 4 bases and J 7 bases, with 13 bases left between them. The CDR3 loop spans 13 amino acids. The CDR3 reads CASSSRGAWTQYF. DNA of the CDR3: TGTGCCAGCAGCTCCCGGGGAGCTTGGACCCAGTACTTC.

This clonotype was seen repeatedly, ten times or more. This chain connects TRBV12-3 or TRBV12-4 to TRBJ2-2, with D hard to call. Trimming took off 3 bases at V and 1 base at J, with 15 bases between the two ends. CDR3 length equals 17 residues. In DNA, the CDR3 is TGTGCCAGCAGTTTTGTTGGGGTTGGTGGGAACACCGGGGAGCTGTTTTTT. It translates to CASSFVGVGGNTGELFF.

This clonotype was recorded many times. The genes are TRBV11-2 and TRBJ2-7; D is uncertain. Trimming took off 1 base at V and 6 bases at J, with 10 bases between the two ends. The length of the CDR3 is 13 residues. CDR1 is SGHAT, CDR2 FQNNGV, per germline. The CDR3 here is CASSLAIKSEQYF. CDR3 nucleotides: TGTGCCAGCAGCTTAGCGATCAAGAGCGAGCAGTACTTC. Full variable domain (rest looked up from reference TRBV11-2 and TRBJ2-7): EAGVAQSPRYKIIEKRQSVAFWCNPISGHATLYWYQQILGQGPKLLIQFQNNGVVDDSQLPKDRFSAERLKGVDSTLKIQPAKLEDSAVYLCASSLAIKSEQYFGPGTRLTVT.

This clonotype was observed at least ten times. The DNA is omitted, as the CDR3 cannot be located on it reliably, and the CDR3 follows TCRdb's listing. The genes are TRBV29-1 and TRBJ1-2; the table names TRBD1, a call not compared with the DNA. A total of 11 residues make up the CDR3, ends included. CDR1 is SQVTM, CDR2 ANQGSEA, per germline. The CDR3: CSVGQGNIRAF.

This clonotype came up many times. The chain recombines TRBV28 with TRBJ1-2, with 8 bases matching TRBD1. The CDR3 runs 15 residues. Trimming removed 6 bases from V and 7 bases from J; junction bases left unmatched: 13. The germline V gene encodes CDR1 MDHEN and CDR2 SYDVKM. In DNA form, the CDR3 reads TGTGCCAGCAGCGCACCTGGGCAGGGGGCGAGTGGCTACACCTTC. Translation gives CASSAPGQGASGYTF.

This clonotype was detected only a few times. The chain has TRBV18 and TRBJ2-7; D not resolved. Trimming stripped 0 bases from V and 3 bases from J, with 12 bases between. In germline, CDR1 is KGHSH, CDR2 LQKENI. This CDR3 region has 15 residues. In DNA form, the CDR3 reads TGTGCCAGCTCACCACCGGGTGGGATGGGCTACGAGCAGTACTTC. Amino acid sequence: CASSPPGGMGYEQYF. The variable domain in full, with the rest retrieved from reference TRBV18 and TRBJ2-7, is NAGVMQNPRHLVRRRGQEARLRCSPMKGHSHVYWYRQLPEEGLKFMVYLQKENIIDESGMPKERFSAEFPKEGPSILRIQQVVRGDSAAYFCASSPPGGMGYEQYFGPGTRLTVT.

V and J are TRBV6-5 and TRBJ2-7, with D possibly matching TRBD1 (6 bases). V dropped 7 bases and J dropped 2 bases, with 18 bases sitting between them. This CDR3 region has 15 residues. CDR1 is MNHEY, CDR2 SVGAGI, per germline. This chain's CDR3 is CASIFTLQGTYEQYF. CDR3 nucleotides: TGTGCCAGCATTTTCACCCTTCAGGGGACCTACGAGCAGTACTTC.

This clonotype was seen at least ten times. CDR3 protein: CASTRDFTGELFF. The CDR3, as DNA: TGTGCCAGCACCCGGGACTTCACCGGGGAGCTGTTTTTT. The V gene is TRBV25-1, the J gene TRBJ2-2; possibly TRBD2 for D (6 bases). Germline assignment: CDR1 MGHDK and CDR2 SYGVNS. This CDR3 has 13 residues. V lost 7 bases, J lost 4 bases, and 10 bases lay in between.

The table lists this clonotype with many counts. This rearrangement joins TRBV6-1 to TRBJ1-1; D is uncertain. This CDR3 is 14 amino acids long. The V gene's germline CDR1 is MNHNS and CDR2 SASEGT. Between the trimmed V and J ends, which lost 5 bases and 4 bases, there was a span of 14 bases. The CDR3, as DNA: TGTGCCAGCAGTCCCCGTCCGGGTGGCACTGAAGCTTTCTTT. Translation: CASSPRPGGTEAFF.

As concerns this clonotype: The germline gene is not matched at one end of the junction; a read error may be the cause. In DNA, the CDR3 is TGTGCCAGCAGTCCCCCTAGCGGGAGGGTCTACAAGCAGTACTTC. This sequence encodes CASSPPSGRVYKQYF. The rearrangement links TRBV28 to TRBJ2-7; 12 nucleotides agree with TRBD2. Germline V gene data show CDR1 as MDHEN and CDR2 as SYDVKM. The CDR3 consists of 15 residues.

This clonotype was observed at least ten times. The V gene is TRBV20-1, the J gene TRBJ2-6, with 7 bases fitting TRBD1. Germline loops: CDR1 DFQATT, CDR2 SNEGSKA (reference sequence). Unmatched junction bases numbered 2, after V lost 6 bases and J lost 0 bases. This CDR3 spans 14 amino acids. The CDR3 reads CSARQGSGANVLTF. In DNA form, the CDR3 reads TGCAGTGCAAGACAGGGCTCTGGGGCCAACGTCCTGACTTTC.